The 3 T cell receptor beta chains presented below share a single source sample, sequenced in a study of blood T cell repertoires in COVID-19. Some clones are missing from TCRdb's copy, which holds only in-frame ones; the method was immunoSEQ multiplex PCR. The sample gives over 350,000 clones, around 89% of which show up once; 4% to 4.5% is in the top ten. What was sequenced was peripheral blood. The origin of the receptors is a woman aged 25 to 39 with acute or convalescent COVID-19.

This rearrangement joins TRBV19 to TRBJ2-1; 11 nucleotides line up with TRBD2. V was clipped by 5 bases and J by 9 bases; unmatched bases: 6. CDR1 is LNHDA, CDR2 SQIVND, per germline (reference sequence). The CDR3 spans 14 residues. The CDR3 sequence: CASSFSGGGTEQFF. DNA for the CDR3: TGTGCCAGTAGTTTTAGCGGGGGGGGCACTGAGCAGTTCTTC. Supplemented by reference TRBV19 and TRBJ2-1, the full variable domain reads DGGITQSPKYLFRKEGQNVTLSCEQNLNHDAMYWYRQDPGQGLRLIYYSQIVNDFQKGDIAEGYSVSREKKESFPLTVTSAQKNPTAFYLCASSFSGGGTEQFFGPGTRLTVL.

V and J are TRBV10-3 and TRBJ1-1; D is ambiguous. Germline V gene data show CDR1 as ENHRY and CDR2 as SYGVKD. This CDR3 spans 14 amino acids. Trimming took off 6 bases at V and 2 bases at J, with 13 bases between the two ends. The CDR3, as DNA: TGTGCCATCAGCCCGGAGGGAAGCAACACTGAAGCTTTCTTT. Encoded protein: CAISPEGSNTEAFF.

The chain joins TRBV7-9 to TRBJ2-3, with 11 bases fitting TRBD2. Germline loops: CDR1 SEHNR, CDR2 FQNEAQ (reference sequence). CDR3 length: 16 residues. V dropped 5 bases and J dropped 6; count of bases not matched to a gene: 10. The CDR3 DNA follows: TGTGCCAGCAGCGAATCCGGGACTAGCGGAGGGGATACGCAGTATTTT. Encoded protein: CASSESGTSGGDTQYF.